A single sample gave rise to the 26 T cell receptor beta chains below, sequenced in a study of blood T cell repertoires in COVID-19. Profiling relied on immunoSEQ multiplex PCR, and the TCRdb table lists in-frame clones only, not all of them. The sample consists of about 220,000 clones, 82% of them appearing once. Sequences were obtained from PBMCs or T cells enriched from blood (not recorded which). Every receptor here comes from an older woman who had recovered from COVID-19.

This clone has just a few counts. The V gene is TRBV6-2 or TRBV6-3, the J gene TRBJ2-4; 11 positions match TRBD1. CDR1 and CDR2 (germline): MNHEY, SVGEGT. CDR3 size: 14 residues. The ends lost 2 bases at V and 8 bases at J; junction bases unmatched: 2. The CDR3 nucleotides are TGTGCCAGCAGTTACACGGGACAGGGGGACATTCAGTACTTC. It codes for CASSYTGQGDIQYF.

This chain uses TRBV4-3 with TRBJ1-1; D might be TRBD1 (5 bases). V was pared by 1 base and J by 1 base, with 10 bases between. The CDR3 runs to 15 residues. Per the germline V gene, CDR1 is LGHNA and CDR2 is YSLEER. DNA for the CDR3: TGCGCCAGCAGCCAAGTGGCACAGGAGAACACTGAAGCTTTCTTT. It codes for CASSQVAQENTEAFF.

V usage is TRBV7-8 and J usage is TRBJ2-7; D is uncertain. The CDR3 has 13 residues. V was cut by 3 bases and J by 2 bases, with 8 bases left in between. Germline V gene data show CDR1 as SGHVS and CDR2 as FQNEAQ. The CDR3 loop is CASSFSETYEQYF. DNA of the CDR3: TGTGCCAGCAGCTTTTCGGAGACCTACGAGCAGTACTTC.

J is TRBJ1-2 and V is TRBV6-5; 7 bases line up with TRBD1. The CDR3 length is 13 residues. Germline V gene data show CDR1 as MNHEY and CDR2 as SVGAGI. The ends lost 7 bases at V and 2 bases at J; junction bases unmatched: 4. The chain's CDR3 is CASTLQGNYGYTF. CDR3 DNA: TGTGCCAGCACCTTACAGGGGAACTATGGCTACACCTTC.

This clone was picked up a small number of times. V gene TRBV4-2 combines with J gene TRBJ2-7, with 8 bases that match TRBD2. The CDR3 runs 16 residues. In germline, CDR1 is LGHNA, CDR2 YNFKEQ. The junction had 7 bases not matched to a gene; V was cut back by 0 bases and J by 3 bases. CDR3 region: CASSQETSAEYYEQYF. CDR3 bases: TGTGCCAGCAGCCAAGAGACTAGCGCGGAGTACTACGAGCAGTACTTC.

This clone has a handful of counts. The chain recombines TRBV7-8 with TRBJ2-1; D remains unclear. CDR3 size: 11 residues. Germline lookup yields CDR1 SGHVS and CDR2 FQNEAQ. Trimming took 0 bases from V and 10 from J, leaving 4 bases between them. The CDR3 region has the DNA TGTGCCAGCAGCTTAGCGCGCGAGCAGTTCTTC. This codes for CASSLAREQFF.

Here the CDR3 reads CASSQAPNTEAFF. Here the CDR3 DNA reads TGTGCCAGCAGCCAGGCCCCGAACACTGAAGCTTTCTTT. The genes are TRBV11-3 and TRBJ1-1; D ambiguous. Trimming shortened V by 5 bases and J by 1 base, and 8 bases separated the two germline ends. This CDR3 has 13 residues. CDR1 and CDR2 (germline): SGHNT, YENEEA.

The chain joins TRBV24-1 to TRBJ1-1, with a weak D call TRBD1 (5 bases). Germline V gives CDR1 KGHDR, CDR2 SFDVKD. The V end lost 5 bases, the J end lost 7 bases, and 22 bases lay between the germline ends. The CDR3 covers 16 residues. The CDR3 sequence: CATSAYLVWGGHEAFF. In DNA, the CDR3 is TGTGCCACCAGTGCCTACCTGGTTTGGGGCGGCCATGAAGCTTTCTTT.

This chain uses TRBV5-1 with TRBJ1-1, with a tentative D call TRBD1 (5 bases). This CDR3 has 14 residues. Germline V gives CDR1 SGHRS, CDR2 YFSETQ. V lost 0 bases to trimming and J lost 1 base, with 7 bases between them. The CDR3 DNA reads as TGCGCCAGCAGCTTGGAGACAGAGAACACTGAAGCTTTCTTT. This codes for CASSLETENTEAFF.

This sequence joins TRBV2 and TRBJ1-5; tentatively, D is TRBD1 (5 bases). The CDR3 spans 13 residues. The germline V gene encodes CDR1 SNHLY and CDR2 FYNNEI. V dropped 6 bases and J dropped 6 bases, with 12 bases sitting between them. CDR3 nucleotide sequence: TGTGCCAGCAGCCCAGGGTTAAGTCAGCCCCAGCATTTT. Translation: CASSPGLSQPQHF.

The genes are TRBV27 and TRBJ2-5; 7 bases fit TRBD2. CDR3 size: 14 residues. V dropped 6 bases and J dropped 5; count of bases not matched to a gene: 9. CDR1 and CDR2 from the germline V gene are MNHEY and SMNVEV (reference sequence). CDR3: CASSLTSTYETQYF. The CDR3 DNA sequence: TGTGCCAGCAGCTTGACTAGCACGTATGAGACCCAGTACTTC.

This clone showed up just once. The genes are TRBV19 and TRBJ2-1; TRBD1 agrees at 8 bases. The CDR3 has 16 amino acids. After removal of 4 bases from V and 0 bases from J, the junction contained 5 bases not matched to a gene. In germline, CDR1 is LNHDA, CDR2 SQIVND (reference sequence). CDR3 loop: CASSSDRGISYNEQFF. Here the CDR3 DNA reads TGTGCCAGTAGTAGTGACAGGGGTATCTCCTACAATGAGCAGTTCTTC.

This clone was found once. This chain links TRBV7-6 with TRBJ2-3, with TRBD1 matching 9 bases. CDR1 SGHVS and CDR2 FNYEAQ come from the germline V gene. V lost 5 bases, J lost 2 bases, and 8 bases stayed unmatched. The CDR3 consists of 16 residues. DNA for the CDR3: TGTGCCAGCAGCGCAAACAGGGGGCTTTCCACAGATACGCAGTATTTT. It specifies CASSANRGLSTDTQYF.

V and J are TRBV11-1 and TRBJ2-7, with D possibly being TRBD1 (6 bases). The germline CDR1 and CDR2 sequences are SGHAT and FQDESV (reference sequence). There are 12 residues in the CDR3. V shed 8 bases and J shed 5 bases, with 13 bases lying between them. The CDR3 is CASGPTGHEQYF. For the CDR3, the DNA is TGTGCCAGCGGACCAACAGGGCACGAGCAGTACTTC.

V and J are TRBV6-4 and TRBJ2-3; no firm D call. There are 14 residues in the CDR3. Per germline, CDR1 MRHNA and CDR2 SNTAGT. The ends were cut back, 4 bases at V and 0 bases at J, with 8 bases in the middle. This CDR3 reads CASSVLGSTDTQYF. CDR3 nucleotides: TGTGCCAGCAGTGTCCTCGGTAGCACAGATACGCAGTATTTT.

The chain links TRBV18 to TRBJ1-1, with TRBD1 identical over 7 bases. This CDR3 comprises 14 residues. The ends lost 2 bases at V and 0 bases at J; junction bases unmatched: 0. Germline V CDR1 and CDR2: KGHSH, LQKENI. CDR3 in DNA: TGTGCCAGCTCACCAGGGACAGTGAACACTGAAGCTTTCTTT. Translation gives CASSPGTVNTEAFF.

The genes are TRBV6-5 and TRBJ1-6; 10 bases agree with TRBD1. The germline CDR1 and CDR2 sequences are MNHEY and SVGAGI. This CDR3 region has 14 residues. The CDR3 DNA is TGTGCGGCAAACCCGACAGGGGGCGATTCACCCCTCCACTTT. This sequence encodes CAANPTGGDSPLHF.

The chain carries TRBV9 and TRBJ1-6; 9 bases are shared with TRBD1. The germline gives CDR1 SGDLS, CDR2 YYNGEE. The CDR3 is 14 residues long. J was trimmed by 10 bases and V by 3 bases; bases with no gene match: 5. The DNA for the CDR3 is TGTGCCAGCAGCGAGAGGACAGGGGCCTCACCCCTCCACTTT. Translation gives CASSERTGASPLHF.

This clone occurred a few times. The rearrangement uses TRBV6-5 and TRBJ1-5, with D possibly matching TRBD1 (6 bases). Deletions cut 6 bases from V and 6 bases from J, with 18 bases between. The CDR3 is 15 amino acids. Germline V gene lookup returns CDR1 MNHEY and CDR2 SVGAGI. CDR3 residues: CASSPGTQWGQPQHF. CDR3 DNA sequence: TGTGCCAGCAGCCCCGGGACACAATGGGGTCAGCCCCAGCATTTT.

The genes are TRBV6-4 and TRBJ1-6, with D unresolved. Germline CDR1 reads MRHNA; CDR2 reads SNTAGT. Trimming left V 1 base short and J 14 bases short, with 12 bases between. The CDR3 totals 13 residues. The CDR3 region has the DNA TGTGCCAGCAGTGACTTGTCGGGATCGGCCCTCCACTTT. Its translation: CASSDLSGSALHF.

The V call is TRBV15, the J call TRBJ2-3; unclear D gene. CDR1 LNHNV and CDR2 YYDKDF come from the germline V gene (reference sequence). CDR3 size: 14 residues. V was pared by 4 bases and J by 4 bases, with 12 bases between. This chain's CDR3 is CATSKRLQADTQYF. DNA of the CDR3: TGTGCCACCAGCAAAAGGCTTCAGGCAGATACGCAGTATTTT.

This CDR3 reads CASSPSGGGGYNEQFF. The CDR3 bases are TGTGCCAGCAGCCCCTCGGGCGGGGGGGGCTACAATGAGCAGTTCTTC. V usage is TRBV7-3 and J usage is TRBJ2-1; 9 bases line up with TRBD2. CDR1 is SGHTA, CDR2 FQGTGA, per germline. The CDR3 loop spans 16 amino acids. With V trimmed by 5 bases and J by 3 bases, 8 bases remained unmatched.

The chain couples TRBV25-1 to TRBJ2-2; D is unresolved. The germline V gene has CDR1 MGHDK and CDR2 SYGVNS. The CDR3 totals 14 residues. V was cut by 3 bases and J by 5 bases, with 10 bases left in between. The CDR3 loop reads CASSELQETGELFF. As DNA, the CDR3 is TGTGCCAGCAGTGAGTTGCAGGAAACCGGGGAGCTGTTTTTT.

The V and J genes are TRBV5-4 and TRBJ2-5; 7 nucleotides agree with TRBD1. With 4 bases clipped from V and 6 bases from J, the junction kept 9 bases outside the gene matches. This CDR3 region has 14 residues. Germline CDR1 reads SGHNT; CDR2 reads YYREEE (reference sequence). CDR3 region: CASSPPEGAQTQYF. For the CDR3, the DNA is TGTGCCAGCAGCCCCCCAGAGGGGGCGCAGACCCAGTACTTC.

V gene TRBV12-3 or TRBV12-4 combines with J gene TRBJ2-5; D possibly corresponds to TRBD2 (5 bases). V was clipped by 5 bases and J by 2 bases, with 6 bases between them. The CDR3 runs to 12 residues. The CDR3 DNA is TGTGCCAGCAGTCGGGGTCAAGAGACCCAGTACTTC. Translating it yields CASSRGQETQYF.

This rearrangement joins TRBV5-4 to TRBJ2-6; D is unclear. V shed 1 base and J shed 2 bases, with 7 bases lying between them. There are 15 residues in the CDR3. Germline V lookup: CDR1 SGHNT, CDR2 YYREEE (reference sequence). The CDR3 loop is CASSLSATGANVLTF. In DNA, the CDR3 is TGTGCCAGCAGCTTGTCAGCGACTGGGGCCAACGTCCTGACTTTC.